The 28 T cell receptor beta chains presented below share a single source sample, sequenced in a study of blood T cells in healthy people across ages. With a J-beta primer mix and a sample-barcoded 5' primer, a second PCR ran about 7 to 12 cycles. One entry per CDR3 protein, called by TCRdb with MiXCR from the 5' RACE reads. In the table there are about 1 million distinct CDR3 sequences, 40% to 45% of which are singletons. The sample was blood. The receptor source for this set is a woman aged 55-69 years in good health.

The CDR3 spells CASSPPDGVGAYEQYF. In DNA, the CDR3 is TGTGCCAGCAGTCCCCCTGACGGGGTGGGAGCCTACGAGCAGTACTTC. This chain connects TRBV27 to TRBJ2-7, with a weak D call TRBD2 (5 bases). The V gene's germline CDR1 is MNHEY and CDR2 SMNVEV (reference sequence). Trimming left V 5 bases short and J 2 bases short, with 19 bases between. The CDR3 runs 16 residues.

V gene TRBV29-1 combines with J gene TRBJ2-7, with 13 bases lining up with TRBD2. The ends lost 3 bases at V and 5 bases at J; junction bases unmatched: 7. The CDR3 totals 15 residues. Germline V lookup: CDR1 SQVTM, CDR2 ANQGSEA. CDR3 DNA: TGCAGCGTTGATGGCACTAGCGGGAGGGTGCACGAGCAGTACTTC. It encodes CSVDGTSGRVHEQYF.

This chain connects TRBV11-1 to TRBJ2-1; the D gene is possibly TRBD2 (5 bases). CDR1 is SGHAT and CDR2 is FQDESV in the germline V gene (reference sequence). Trimming left V 1 base short and J 5 bases short, with 12 bases between. This CDR3 spans 15 amino acids. CDR3 sequence: CASSLGGWGHNEQFF. CDR3 nucleotide sequence: TGTGCCAGCAGCTTAGGCGGGTGGGGTCACAATGAGCAGTTCTTC.

The rearrangement joins TRBV5-1 to TRBJ2-7; 7 bases match TRBD2. CDR3 length: 17 amino acids. From germline, CDR1 is SGHRS and CDR2 YFSETQ. J gave up 5 bases and V 0 bases, and 14 bases lay outside the gene matches. CDR3 in DNA: TGCGCCAGCAGCTTGGCCCTAGCGGAGGATGGGATCCACGAGCAGTACTTC. It specifies CASSLALAEDGIHEQYF.

The V gene is TRBV27, the J gene TRBJ1-2; D is possibly TRBD1 (6 bases). The V end was cut by 3 bases, the J end by 6 bases, with 14 bases between. Germline V lookup: CDR1 MNHEY, CDR2 SMNVEV (reference sequence). This CDR3 is 14 amino acids long. CDR3 loop: CASSLSGGLDGYTF. The CDR3 DNA reads as TGTGCCAGCAGTTTGAGCGGGGGCTTGGATGGCTACACCTTC.

Details on this clonotype: One junction end disagrees with the germline gene, perhaps due to a read error. V usage is TRBV20-1 and J usage is TRBJ2-7; D remains ambiguous. From germline, CDR1 is DFQATT and CDR2 SNEGSKA (reference sequence). The CDR3 has 13 amino acids. The CDR3 loop is CSAGEVGSYEQYF. CDR3 coding DNA: TGCAGTGCTGGAGAAGTGGGGTCCTACGAGCAGTACTTC.

J is TRBJ1-4 and V is TRBV29-1; D gene uncertain. Trimming cost V 5 bases and J 0 bases, with 10 bases left between them. Germline V lookup: CDR1 SQVTM, CDR2 ANQGSEA. The CDR3 has 14 amino acids. CDR3 coding DNA: TGCAGCGTTCCGACGACGGCAACTAATGAAAAACTGTTTTTT. It is translated as CSVPTTATNEKLFF.

This sequence joins TRBV7-9 and TRBJ1-2, with D tentatively TRBD1 (6 bases). V was pared by 0 bases and J by 6 bases, with 17 bases between. The CDR3 contains 16 residues. Germline CDR1 SEHNR, CDR2 FQNEAQ (reference sequence). Here the CDR3 reads CASSLAETHRVDGYTF. In DNA, the CDR3 is TGTGCCAGCAGCTTAGCGGAAACACACAGGGTTGATGGCTACACCTTC. Complete variable domain (other parts from reference TRBV7-9 and TRBJ1-2): DTGVSQNPRHKITKRGQNVTFRCDPISEHNRLYWYRQTLGQGPEFLTYFQNEAQLEKSRLLSDRFSAERPKGSFSTLEIQRTEQGDSAMYLCASSLAETHRVDGYTFGSGTRLTVV.

The rearrangement uses TRBV12-3 or TRBV12-4 and TRBJ1-2; no definite D call. The CDR3 loop spans 13 amino acids. Trimming pared 3 bases from V and 5 bases from J, leaving 10 bases between. The CDR3 here is CASSLLQQYGYTF. CDR3 in DNA: TGTGCCAGCAGTTTGTTACAGCAGTATGGCTACACCTTC.

The sample holds one count of this clonotype. The rearrangement uses TRBV19 and TRBJ2-1; possible D gene TRBD1, 6 bases. The CDR3 is 15 amino acids. Germline CDR1 and CDR2: LNHDA and SQIVND (reference sequence). The ends were cut back, 4 bases at V and 7 bases at J, with 17 bases in the middle. CDR3 sequence: CASSRPGHGTNEQFF. The CDR3 DNA follows: TGTGCCAGTAGTAGGCCGGGACACGGGACGAATGAGCAGTTCTTC.

The chain uses TRBV12-3 or TRBV12-4 and TRBJ2-7; 8 bases are shared with TRBD1. This CDR3 has 13 amino acids. V gave up 6 bases and J gave up 6 bases; unmatched junction bases: 7. For the CDR3, the DNA is TGTGCCAGCAGAACCGGGACAGGCTTCGAGCAGTACTTC. Translating it yields CASRTGTGFEQYF.

A few counts support this clonotype. The chain couples TRBV6-6 to TRBJ2-7; D is undetermined. The V and J ends lost 5 bases and 1 base respectively, with 9 bases between them. Germline V CDR1 and CDR2: MNHNY, SVGAGI (reference sequence). This CDR3 has 13 residues. The CDR3 sequence: CASSPRRSYEQYF. CDR3 nucleotides: TGTGCCAGCAGTCCCCGAAGGTCCTACGAGCAGTACTTC.

This chain links TRBV10-3 with TRBJ1-5; no reliable D call. V was pared by 6 bases and J by 3 bases, with 18 bases between. The CDR3 loop spans 16 amino acids. The germline gives CDR1 ENHRY, CDR2 SYGVKD. For the CDR3, the DNA is TGTGCCATCAGGATAAGTTTTTGGCAGGACAATCAGCCCCAGCATTTT. The encoded protein is CAIRISFWQDNQPQHF.

Only a few counts were recorded for this clonotype. The chain is built from TRBV7-9 and TRBJ2-4; tentative D call: TRBD2 (7 bases). Germline lookup yields CDR1 SEHNR and CDR2 FQNEAQ (reference sequence). The ends were cut back, 4 bases at V and 0 bases at J, with 16 bases in the middle. CDR3 length: 17 amino acids. The DNA for the CDR3 is TGTGCCAGCAGCTCCCGAGGGGGGGAACTAGCCAAAAACATTCAGTACTTC. Residues: CASSSRGGELAKNIQYF. Looking up the rest from reference TRBV7-9 and TRBJ2-4 gives the full variable domain: DTGVSQNPRHKITKRGQNVTFRCDPISEHNRLYWYRQTLGQGPEFLTYFQNEAQLEKSRLLSDRFSAERPKGSFSTLEIQRTEQGDSAMYLCASSSRGGELAKNIQYFGAGTRLSVL.

V gene TRBV20-1 combines with J gene TRBJ2-3; a possible D gene is TRBD1 (6 bases). The germline V gene has CDR1 DFQATT and CDR2 SNEGSKA (reference sequence). Trimming took off 3 bases at V and 3 bases at J, with 16 bases between the two ends. CDR3 length equals 15 residues. CDR3 coding DNA: TGCAGTGCTAGGCCGACAGGAGTTAGGACAGATACGCAGTATTTT. Its translation is CSARPTGVRTDTQYF.

The V gene is TRBV5-1, the J gene TRBJ2-7; D is possibly TRBD2 (6 bases). This CDR3 spans 13 amino acids. Germline V lookup: CDR1 SGHRS, CDR2 YFSETQ. V lost 5 bases, J lost 0 bases, and 9 bases lay in between. CDR3 residues: CASRVGSSYEQYF. CDR3 DNA sequence: TGCGCCAGCAGGGTCGGGAGCTCCTACGAGCAGTACTTC.

The chain uses TRBV10-3 and TRBJ2-5; possible D gene TRBD1, 5 bases. Between the trimmed V and J ends, which lost 10 bases and 4 bases, there was a span of 22 bases. The CDR3 extends over 15 amino acids. Germline CDR1 reads ENHRY; CDR2 reads SYGVKD. The CDR3 loop is CATRVYKGQRETQYF. In DNA form, the CDR3 reads TGTGCCACCAGAGTATATAAAGGACAACGAGAGACCCAGTACTTC.

This clonotype was recorded a few times. The V gene is TRBV29-1, the J gene TRBJ2-3; 8 bases are a match to TRBD2. Per germline, CDR1 SQVTM and CDR2 ANQGSEA. This CDR3 comprises 12 residues. J was trimmed by 4 bases and V by 3 bases; bases with no gene match: 0. This chain's CDR3 is CSVDGRADTQYF. CDR3 bases: TGCAGCGTTGACGGGAGGGCAGATACGCAGTATTTT.

This clonotype was picked up a small number of times. The chain uses TRBV7-9 and TRBJ2-7; maybe TRBD1 (6 bases). V lost 4 bases and J 3 bases, leaving 19 bases between the germline ends. Germline V CDR1 and CDR2: SEHNR, FQNEAQ (reference sequence). The CDR3 runs to 16 residues. This CDR3 reads CASSSGRQGSIYEQYF. Written as DNA, the CDR3 is TGTGCCAGCAGCTCGGGGCGGCAGGGGTCCATCTACGAGCAGTACTTC. The full variable domain, completed using reference TRBV7-9 and TRBJ2-7, is DTGVSQNPRHKITKRGQNVTFRCDPISEHNRLYWYRQTLGQGPEFLTYFQNEAQLEKSRLLSDRFSAERPKGSFSTLEIQRTEQGDSAMYLCASSSGRQGSIYEQYFGPGTRLTVT.

CDR3 sequence reads: CASLTEGSQHF. Here the CDR3 DNA reads TGTGCCAGCCTCACGGAGGGATCCCAGCATTTT. The rearrangement links TRBV28 to TRBJ1-5; the D is unclear. The CDR3 extends over 11 amino acids. Germline V CDR1 and CDR2: MDHEN, SYDVKM. Trimming took off 8 bases at V and 11 bases at J, with 13 bases between the two ends.

This chain connects TRBV29-1 to TRBJ2-3; 10 bases fit TRBD2. With V trimmed by 4 bases and J by 6 bases, 7 bases remained unmatched. The CDR3 has 14 residues. Per germline, CDR1 SQVTM and CDR2 ANQGSEA. As DNA, the CDR3 is TGCAGCGTTGTACTAGCGGGATTTGCGGATACGCAGTATTTT. Its protein is CSVVLAGFADTQYF.

The chain recombines TRBV29-1 with TRBJ2-1; D might be TRBD1 or TRBD2, each matching 5 bases. The CDR3 spans 14 residues. Between the trimmed V and J ends, which lost 7 bases and 2 bases, there was a span of 15 bases. Per germline, CDR1 SQVTM and CDR2 ANQGSEA. Written as DNA, the CDR3 is TGCAGCGGTTTGGATGGGGGAACCTACAATGAGCAGTTCTTC. Translation: CSGLDGGTYNEQFF.

This chain uses TRBV3-1 with TRBJ1-5; 9 bases map to TRBD1. Germline V lookup: CDR1 LGHDT, CDR2 YNNKEL (reference sequence). The length of the CDR3 is 12 residues. The junction had 7 bases not matched to a gene; V was cut back by 4 bases and J by 15 bases. The CDR3 sequence is CASSLGGQGRHF. The CDR3 nucleotides are TGTGCCAGCAGCCTGGGGGGACAGGGAAGGCATTTT.

This clonotype was found a few times. The chain joins TRBV30 to TRBJ1-4; no definite D call. V was trimmed by 3 bases and J by 5 bases, leaving 7 bases between them. The CDR3 length is 12 residues. The germline CDR1 and CDR2 sequences are GTSNPN and SVGIG (reference sequence). The CDR3 protein is CAWRGQNEKLFF. DNA of the CDR3: TGTGCCTGGAGGGGTCAGAATGAAAAACTGTTTTTT.

V usage is TRBV24-1 and J usage is TRBJ2-1, with TRBD2 identical over 11 bases. The CDR3 sequence is 16 residues long. Looked up from germline, CDR1 is KGHDR and CDR2 is SFDVKD. With 0 bases clipped from V and 6 bases from J, the junction kept 3 bases outside the gene matches. The CDR3 DNA follows: TGTGCCACCAGTGATTTGCGGACTAGCGGGTCCAATGAGCAGTTCTTC. Amino acid sequence: CATSDLRTSGSNEQFF.

This clonotype was observed at least ten times. The CDR3: CASSLAAENYGYTF. The DNA of the CDR3 is TGCGCCAGCAGCTTGGCCGCGGAAAACTATGGCTACACCTTC. The V gene is TRBV5-1, the J gene TRBJ1-2; D not resolved. The CDR3 consists of 14 residues. From germline, CDR1 is SGHRS and CDR2 YFSETQ. V shed 0 bases and J shed 2 bases, with 8 bases lying between them.

The chain carries TRBV19 and TRBJ2-1, with 7 bases matching TRBD2. From germline, CDR1 is LNHDA and CDR2 SQIVND (reference sequence). Germline trimming cut 7 bases from V and 5 bases from J; bases unmatched to any gene: 5. The CDR3 is 13 amino acids. The CDR3 bases are TGTGCCAGTAAGACGGGAGGCCACAATGAGCAGTTCTTC. Protein product: CASKTGGHNEQFF.

This chain uses TRBV20-1 with TRBJ2-1; TRBD2 matches at 10 bases. With 6 bases clipped from V and 4 bases from J, the junction kept 6 bases outside the gene matches. Germline CDR1 is DFQATT and CDR2 is SNEGSKA (reference sequence). The CDR3 length is 14 residues. CDR3: CSAGLAEGYNEQFF. CDR3 bases: TGCAGTGCAGGACTAGCGGAAGGTTACAATGAGCAGTTCTTC.